Listed here are 6 T cell receptor beta chains from one sample, sequenced in a study of CD8 T cells in ankylosing spondylitis. Study results and caveats: Ankylosing spondylitis blood appeared to be characterized by a TCR beta motif of roughly eight highly homologous variants.

Using its own MiXCR run on the 5' RACE reads, TCRdb lists one record per CDR3 protein. The repertoire includes 450,000 to 550,000 distinct CDR3 sequences, about 5% of them detected once, and roughly 3.5% sits in the top ten. These receptors are not linked to any known antigen. Sample: blood, either unsorted or a sorted T cell fraction (not recorded which). Receptors originate from a male donor with ankylosing spondylitis.

This rearrangement joins TRBV7-4 to TRBJ2-2, with 8 positions matching TRBD2. The CDR3 runs to 17 residues. Trimming cost V 4 bases and J 4 bases; bases outside gene matches: 11. In germline, CDR1 is SGHVT, CDR2 SQSDAQ. The CDR3: CASSSRGGTTVTGELFF. CDR3 nucleotides: TGTGCCAGCAGCTCCCGGGGGGGCACCACCGTCACCGGGGAGCTGTTTTTT.

This clonotype was counted many times. The chain uses TRBV20-1 and TRBJ2-7, with D maybe TRBD1 (5 bases). This CDR3 contains 12 residues. The V and J ends lost 4 bases and 3 bases respectively, with 10 bases between them. The germline V gene has CDR1 DFQATT and CDR2 SNEGSKA (reference sequence). The DNA for the CDR3 is TGCAGTGCTACCCCGGACAACTACGAGCAGTACTTC. This codes for CSATPDNYEQYF.

This clonotype was recorded at least ten times. The chain has TRBV7-2 and TRBJ1-5, with 8 bases identical to TRBD1. Germline CDR1 reads SGHTA; CDR2 reads FQGNSA. CDR3 length: 15 amino acids. The trim removed 3 bases at V and 6 bases at J, leaving 7 bases unmatched. The CDR3 bases are TGTGCCAGCAGCTTCTCGCAGGGGGCTGGTCAGCCCCAGCATTTT. The encoded protein is CASSFSQGAGQPQHF.

This clonotype showed up many times. The CDR3 sequence: CASSSWRAGDTDTQYF. The CDR3 DNA follows: TGCGCCAGCAGCTCCTGGAGAGCGGGAGACACAGATACGCAGTATTTT. The rearrangement links TRBV5-1 to TRBJ2-3, with 8 bases aligning to TRBD2. J was trimmed by 2 bases and V by 3 bases; bases with no gene match: 8. The CDR3 consists of 16 residues. The germline V gene has CDR1 SGHRS and CDR2 YFSETQ.

In its sample, this clonotype was seen many times. The chain carries TRBV20-1 and TRBJ1-1, with a tentative D call TRBD1 (5 bases). The germline V and J ends were trimmed by 5 bases and 5 bases, with 18 bases remaining between them. The V gene's germline CDR1 is DFQATT and CDR2 SNEGSKA (reference sequence). The CDR3 extends over 14 amino acids. In DNA form, the CDR3 reads TGCAGTGCTCTTTACGGGGGGGGGTGGACTGAAGCTTTCTTT. Translation gives CSALYGGGWTEAFF.

This rearrangement joins TRBV7-3 to TRBJ2-5; 7 bases fit TRBD1. Germline lookup yields CDR1 SGHTA and CDR2 FQGTGA. The CDR3 spans 15 residues. V trimming: 5 bases; J trimming: 5 bases; junction bases outside the gene matches: 11. The CDR3: CASSASPGTAETQYF. CDR3 DNA sequence: TGTGCCAGCAGCGCTTCGCCCGGGACAGCGGAGACCCAGTACTTC.